One sample yielded the 26 T cell receptor beta chains listed below, sequenced in a study of shared clonotypes between healthy human individuals. CD8 cells classed as naive were CD45RO-negative and positively selected for CCR7, excluding terminally differentiated effector memory CD45RA+ cells. Method: immunoSEQ multiplex PCR; TCRdb's copy keeps in-frame clones and lacks some. The table has about 2 million clones, less than 95% seen once. Sequencing input: naive CD8+ T cells sorted from blood. The origin of the receptors is a young man in good health.

The chain carries TRBV2 and TRBJ1-2; D is unresolved. The germline CDR1 and CDR2 sequences are SNHLY and FYNNEI. Trimming stripped 9 bases from V and 0 bases from J, with 5 bases between. The CDR3 is 11 residues long. The CDR3 spells CARDSNYGYTF. The CDR3 DNA reads as TGTGCCAGGGACTCTAACTATGGCTACACCTTC.

This chain links TRBV6-6 with TRBJ1-2; 10 bases agree with TRBD1. Trimming cost V 2 bases and J 7 bases; bases outside gene matches: 4. Germline assignment: CDR1 MNHNY and CDR2 SVGAGI (reference sequence). The CDR3 runs to 14 residues. In nucleotides, the CDR3 is TGTGCCAGCAGTTACGGACAGGGGGATGCTGGCTACACCTTC. Its translation: CASSYGQGDAGYTF.

This chain joins TRBV20-1 and TRBJ2-7; D is undetermined. Between the trimmed V and J ends, which lost 6 bases and 6 bases, there was a span of 12 bases. This CDR3 is 11 amino acids long. The germline V gene has CDR1 DFQATT and CDR2 SNEGSKA (reference sequence). CDR3 sequence: CSAEQVREQYF. CDR3 nucleotides: TGCAGTGCCGAGCAGGTCCGCGAGCAGTACTTC.

The J gene is TRBJ1-1, the V gene TRBV7-9; D might be TRBD1 (5 bases). In germline, CDR1 is SEHNR, CDR2 FQNEAQ (reference sequence). Trimming removed 1 base from V and 8 bases from J, with 14 bases in between. CDR3 size: 14 residues. CDR3 DNA sequence: TGTGCCAGCAGCTTAGTCCGCGGGGCGTTGGAAGCTTTCTTT. Translating gives CASSLVRGALEAFF.

The chain combines TRBV4-3 with TRBJ1-1; D possibly corresponds to TRBD1 (5 bases). The CDR3 consists of 15 residues. Between the trimmed V and J ends, which lost 2 bases and 1 base, there was a span of 11 bases. Germline lookup yields CDR1 LGHNA and CDR2 YSLEER. As DNA, the CDR3 is TGCGCCAGCAGCCAACTCGGGGCGGGGAACACTGAAGCTTTCTTT. Translation: CASSQLGAGNTEAFF.

This chain connects TRBV7-6 to TRBJ2-7; 8 nucleotides line up with TRBD2. Losses at the gene ends were 11 bases for V and 5 bases for J; bases not matched to a gene: 14. From germline, CDR1 is SGHVS and CDR2 FNYEAQ. CDR3 length: 14 amino acids. Here the CDR3 reads CASAERESAHEQYF. Here the CDR3 DNA reads TGTGCCTCTGCCGAGCGGGAGAGTGCCCACGAGCAGTACTTC.

This clone appeared once. The sample has other DNA sequences that encode this CDR3 too. The chain carries TRBV11-2 and TRBJ2-3, with D maybe TRBD2 (6 bases). The length of the CDR3 is 12 residues. Germline values: CDR1 SGHAT, CDR2 FQNNGV. V lost 4 bases to trimming and J lost 6 bases, with 8 bases between them. The CDR3 is CASSSGGDTQYF. Written as DNA, the CDR3 is TGTGCCAGCAGCTCTGGGGGGGATACGCAGTATTTT.

V gene TRBV6-6 combines with J gene TRBJ2-7; no firm D call. Germline CDR1 reads MNHNY; CDR2 reads SVGAGI (reference sequence). Trimming shortened V by 6 bases and J by 4 bases, and 10 bases separated the two germline ends. The CDR3 runs 12 residues. The CDR3 protein is CASRDGAYEQYF. The CDR3 nucleotides are TGTGCCAGCAGGGACGGAGCTTACGAGCAGTACTTC.

The genes are TRBV5-1 and TRBJ2-7; D is undetermined. In germline, CDR1 is SGHRS, CDR2 YFSETQ. V lost 3 bases and J 5 bases, leaving 15 bases between the germline ends. CDR3 length equals 14 residues. The CDR3 region is CASSSERPSDEQYF. CDR3 DNA sequence: TGCGCCAGCAGCTCGGAGCGCCCTAGTGACGAGCAGTACTTC.

The rearrangement links TRBV6-1 to TRBJ1-4; 7 bases align to TRBD1. Germline CDR1 reads MNHNS; CDR2 reads SASEGT. Losses at the gene ends were 4 bases for V and 2 bases for J; bases not matched to a gene: 4. The CDR3 extends over 15 amino acids. CDR3 in amino acids: CASSVYRGTNEKLFF. CDR3 nucleotide sequence: TGTGCCAGCAGTGTGTACAGGGGCACTAATGAAAAACTGTTTTTT.

CDR3 DNA sequence: TGTGCCAGTAGTATAGATCTGGAGACAGGGGGCCTCAACGAGCAGTACTTC. This codes for CASSIDLETGGLNEQYF. The rearrangement links TRBV19 to TRBJ2-7, with 10 nucleotides matching TRBD1. Trimming removed 0 bases from V and 5 bases from J; junction bases left unmatched: 10. CDR3 length equals 17 residues. Germline lookup yields CDR1 LNHDA and CDR2 SQIVND (reference sequence).

DNA of the CDR3: TGTGCCAGCAGTTTCAGGGCTGGCAATCAGCCCCAGCATTTT. Its translation is CASSFRAGNQPQHF. V and J are TRBV28 and TRBJ1-5; the D gene is possibly TRBD1 (5 bases). Trimming took off 3 bases at V and 2 bases at J, with 8 bases between the two ends. Germline V gives CDR1 MDHEN, CDR2 SYDVKM. This CDR3 has 14 residues.

The chain joins TRBV7-6 to TRBJ2-7; 7 nucleotides line up with TRBD1. Germline values: CDR1 SGHVS, CDR2 FNYEAQ. V was clipped by 3 bases and J by 2 bases; unmatched bases: 7. The CDR3 contains 15 residues. In DNA form, the CDR3 reads TGTGCCAGCAGCTTCGGGACAGCGAAAACCTACGAGCAGTACTTC. It codes for CASSFGTAKTYEQYF.

The gene calls are TRBV13 and TRBJ1-1; TRBD1 matches 10 bases. The CDR3 length is 16 residues. V shed 5 bases and J 1 base; nucleotides not matched to a gene: 7. The germline V gene encodes CDR1 PRHDT and CDR2 FYEKMQ (reference sequence). Here the CDR3 reads CASSDRDRGGNTEAFF. As DNA, the CDR3 is TGTGCCAGCAGCGACCGGGACAGGGGCGGGAACACTGAAGCTTTCTTT.

This chain links TRBV6-6 with TRBJ1-5; unclear D gene. Between the trimmed V and J ends, which lost 2 bases and 2 bases, there was a span of 10 bases. Germline CDR1 and CDR2: MNHNY and SVGAGI (reference sequence). The CDR3 extends over 15 amino acids. For the CDR3, the DNA is TGTGCCAGCAGTTACATGAAGGAGGGCAATCAGCCCCAGCATTTT. Encoded protein: CASSYMKEGNQPQHF.

The gene calls are TRBV27 and TRBJ2-1, with D possibly being TRBD1 or TRBD2 (5 bases each). CDR3 length: 15 residues. The V gene lost 3 bases and the J gene lost 8 bases, with 17 bases spanning the gap. Germline CDR1 reads MNHEY; CDR2 reads SMNVEV (reference sequence). CDR3 DNA sequence: TGTGCCAGCAGTTTTATTTTCCCTTCGGGGCATGAGCAGTTCTTC. It encodes CASSFIFPSGHEQFF.

V and J are TRBV19 and TRBJ1-6, with no clear D. This CDR3 is built from 14 residues. Trimming took 2 bases from V and 9 from J, leaving 11 bases between them. Germline assignment: CDR1 LNHDA and CDR2 SQIVND (reference sequence). The CDR3: CASSISGSGSPLHF. CDR3 DNA sequence: TGTGCCAGTAGTATATCCGGGAGTGGTTCACCCCTCCACTTT.

This chain links TRBV4-1 with TRBJ1-6; 10 nucleotides line up with TRBD1. The V gene's germline CDR1 is MGHRA and CDR2 YSYEKL. This CDR3 contains 17 residues. Unmatched junction bases numbered 15, after V lost 0 bases and J lost 16 bases. This CDR3 is CASSQDQGTGAHLSLHF. The CDR3 bases are TGCGCCAGCAGCCAAGATCAAGGGACAGGGGCCCACCTCAGTCTCCACTTT.

Comment on this clone: The sample carries other DNA sequences with the same CDR3. This rearrangement joins TRBV5-6 to TRBJ2-7; no definite D call. The V end was cut by 0 bases, the J end by 4 bases, with 8 bases between. The CDR3 has 13 amino acids. Germline lookup yields CDR1 SGHDT and CDR2 YYEEEE. CDR3 sequence reads: CASSLDRGYEQYF. The CDR3 DNA follows: TGTGCCAGCAGCTTGGACAGAGGATACGAGCAGTACTTC.

The chain couples TRBV19 to TRBJ2-3; no definite D call. The V end lost 4 bases, the J end lost 0 bases, and 8 bases lay between the germline ends. In germline, CDR1 is LNHDA, CDR2 SQIVND (reference sequence). CDR3 length: 14 amino acids. This CDR3 reads CASSTPSSTDTQYF. The CDR3 DNA follows: TGTGCCAGTAGTACCCCAAGTAGCACAGATACGCAGTATTTT.

The rearrangement joins TRBV9 to TRBJ2-7; TRBD2 agrees at 7 bases. Germline CDR1 reads SGDLS; CDR2 reads YYNGEE. J was trimmed by 2 bases and V by 4 bases; bases with no gene match: 15. This CDR3 comprises 17 residues. The CDR3 region is CASSPNTLGGDPYEQYF. The CDR3 DNA is TGTGCCAGCAGCCCGAATACATTGGGGGGGGACCCCTACGAGCAGTACTTC.

CDR3 in DNA: TGTGCCAGCAGTACTGGGCAGGACCTTCAGCCCCAGCATTTT. Translation gives CASSTGQDLQPQHF. The chain recombines TRBV9 with TRBJ1-5; D is unresolved. This CDR3 is 14 amino acids long. From germline, CDR1 is SGDLS and CDR2 YYNGEE. The V and J ends lost 5 bases and 6 bases respectively, with 15 bases between them.

The J gene is TRBJ1-4, the V gene TRBV9; unclear D gene. Per the germline V gene, CDR1 is SGDLS and CDR2 is YYNGEE. This CDR3 has 15 residues. The V and J ends lost 3 bases and 3 bases respectively, with 12 bases between them. CDR3 in DNA: TGTGCCAGCAGCGCCTACAGCTACTCTAATGAAAAACTGTTTTTT. Translating gives CASSAYSYSNEKLFF.

This clone was recorded only once. The V call is TRBV6-1, the J call TRBJ1-2; no clear D gene. Trimming pared 2 bases from V and 4 bases from J, leaving 5 bases between. The CDR3 totals 12 residues. CDR1 and CDR2 (germline): MNHNS, SASEGT. DNA for the CDR3: TGTGCCAGCAGTGAACATCCCTATGGCTACACCTTC. Its translation: CASSEHPYGYTF.

The chain recombines TRBV10-2 with TRBJ2-3; possible D gene TRBD2, 6 bases. This CDR3 contains 14 residues. Trimming removed 3 bases at V and 6 bases at J, with 13 bases between. The germline V gene has CDR1 WSHSY and CDR2 SAAADI. For the CDR3, the DNA is TGCGCCAGCAGTGAAACTAGCAGTCATGATACGCAGTATTTT. This translates into CASSETSSHDTQYF.

This sequence joins TRBV11-2 and TRBJ2-7; perhaps TRBD2 as D (6 bases). The ends were cut back, 4 bases at V and 2 bases at J, with 12 bases in the middle. The CDR3 has 14 residues. Germline CDR1 and CDR2: SGHAT and FQNNGV. The DNA for the CDR3 is TGTGCCAGCAGCTGGGGACTCGAGACCTACGAGCAGTACTTC. Translation: CASSWGLETYEQYF.